The rows below give T cell receptor beta chains drawn from one sample of a study of blood T cell repertoires in COVID-19. Sequenced by immunoSEQ multiplex PCR; TCRdb stores in-frame clones only, minus some. The repertoire holds some 250,000 clones, with about 73% as singletons. The specimen sequenced was peripheral blood. Source of these receptors: a woman aged 80 or older with acute or convalescent COVID-19. CDR3s include the opening cysteine and the closing phenylalanine or tryptophan. The order of the fields is J gene, D gene, CDR3 length, V gene, clone size, CDR3 DNA, CDR3 protein. A D gene is named only where the DNA matches it firmly. Clone size appears in some rows only: once, few, many, or a class for an expanded clone.

j_call: TRBJ2-1
d_call: TRBD2
cdr3_length: 15
v_call: TRBV2
clone_size: -
cdr3_nt: TGTGCCAGCAGTGCGGGACTAGCGGGAGGTCATGAGCAGTTCTTC
cdr3_aa: CASSAGLAGGHEQFF

j_call: TRBJ2-3
d_call: -
cdr3_length: 16
v_call: TRBV6-1
clone_size: -
cdr3_nt: TGTGCCAGCAGGGAAGCCTGGGCGAGGGCCACAGATACGCAGTATTTT
cdr3_aa: CASREAWARATDTQYF

j_call: TRBJ1-5
d_call: TRBD1
cdr3_length: 14
v_call: TRBV5-1
clone_size: -
cdr3_nt: TGCGCCAGCAGCCCGGGACAGAACAATCAGCCCCAGCATTTT
cdr3_aa: CASSPGQNNQPQHF

j_call: TRBJ1-1
d_call: -
cdr3_length: 13
v_call: TRBV18
clone_size: -
cdr3_nt: TGTGCCAGCTCACAAGTGGAGGCGGGAGAAGCTTTCTTT
cdr3_aa: CASSQVEAGEAFF

j_call: TRBJ2-2
d_call: -
cdr3_length: 14
v_call: TRBV7-2
clone_size: -
cdr3_nt: TGTGCCAGCAGCTCCCAGGGGTACACCGGGGAGCTGTTTTTT
cdr3_aa: CASSSQGYTGELFF

j_call: TRBJ1-4
d_call: -
cdr3_length: 16
v_call: TRBV9
clone_size: -
cdr3_nt: TGTGCCAGCTCCCCGGGGGGATCAGGGTCTAATGAAAAACTGTTTTTT
cdr3_aa: CASSPGGSGSNEKLFF

j_call: TRBJ1-5
d_call: -
cdr3_length: 14
v_call: TRBV2
clone_size: -
cdr3_nt: TGTGCCAGCACCGCAGAGGAGGGCTATCAGCCCCAGCATTTT
cdr3_aa: CASTAEEGYQPQHF

j_call: TRBJ1-1
d_call: -
cdr3_length: 12
v_call: TRBV6-6
clone_size: few
cdr3_nt: TGTGCCAGCAGTTCCCGGCAGGCTGAAGCTTTCTTT
cdr3_aa: CASSSRQAEAFF

j_call: TRBJ1-3
d_call: -
cdr3_length: 17
v_call: TRBV7-6
clone_size: -
cdr3_nt: TGTGCCAGCAGCCCTCGCCGGGAGGGGAGCTCTGGAAACACCATATATTTT
cdr3_aa: CASSPRREGSSGNTIYF

j_call: TRBJ2-3
d_call: -
cdr3_length: 14
v_call: TRBV7-9
clone_size: -
cdr3_nt: TGTGTCAGCAGCCGCTCCCGGGGGGCGGATACGCAGTATTTT
cdr3_aa: CVSSRSRGADTQYF

j_call: TRBJ2-1
d_call: TRBD2
cdr3_length: 18
v_call: TRBV27
clone_size: -
cdr3_nt: TGTGCCAGCAGCCCGGCCGGGACTAGCGGTTATTCCTACAATGAGCAGTTCTTC
cdr3_aa: CASSPAGTSGYSYNEQFF

j_call: TRBJ1-1
d_call: TRBD1
cdr3_length: 16
v_call: TRBV19
clone_size: -
cdr3_nt: TGTGCCAGTAGTATCCCGACAGGGGCGTCGAGCACTGAAGCTTTCTTT
cdr3_aa: CASSIPTGASSTEAFF

j_call: TRBJ2-3
d_call: TRBD2
cdr3_length: 16
v_call: TRBV27
clone_size: -
cdr3_nt: TGTGCCAGCAGTCCGCGGGGGGGCCTGAGCACAGATACGCAGTATTTT
cdr3_aa: CASSPRGGLSTDTQYF

j_call: TRBJ2-7
d_call: -
cdr3_length: 16
v_call: TRBV15
clone_size: -
cdr3_nt: TGTGCCACCAGCAGAGGCGGCGTAGTAAAATCCTACGAGCAGTACTTC
cdr3_aa: CATSRGGVVKSYEQYF

j_call: TRBJ1-4
d_call: -
cdr3_length: 12
v_call: TRBV5-1
clone_size: -
cdr3_nt: TGCGCCAGCAGTCCGGGAGGACGAAAACTGTTTTTT
cdr3_aa: CASSPGGRKLFF

j_call: TRBJ1-1
d_call: TRBD1
cdr3_length: 14
v_call: TRBV29-1
clone_size: -
cdr3_nt: TGCAGCGTTAGGACAGGGGAAGCTTCCACTGAAGCTTTCTTT
cdr3_aa: CSVRTGEASTEAFF

j_call: TRBJ2-5
d_call: TRBD1
cdr3_length: 14
v_call: TRBV19
clone_size: -
cdr3_nt: TGTGCCAGCTTGGACAGGGAAAACCAAGAGACCCAGTACTTC
cdr3_aa: CASLDRENQETQYF

j_call: TRBJ2-2
d_call: -
cdr3_length: 15
v_call: TRBV7-2
clone_size: -
cdr3_nt: TGTGCCAGCAGCTTTACCGGCCCCAGGACCGGGGAGCTGTTTTTT
cdr3_aa: CASSFTGPRTGELFF

j_call: TRBJ2-1
d_call: TRBD2
cdr3_length: 15
v_call: TRBV24-1
clone_size: once
cdr3_nt: TGTGCCACCAGTGATCTGGTTAGCGGGAGCGATGAGCAGTTCTTC
cdr3_aa: CATSDLVSGSDEQFF

j_call: TRBJ1-1
d_call: -
cdr3_length: 13
v_call: TRBV18
clone_size: -
cdr3_nt: TGTGCCAGCTCAAACACAGAAGGCACTGAAGCTTTCTTT
cdr3_aa: CASSNTEGTEAFF